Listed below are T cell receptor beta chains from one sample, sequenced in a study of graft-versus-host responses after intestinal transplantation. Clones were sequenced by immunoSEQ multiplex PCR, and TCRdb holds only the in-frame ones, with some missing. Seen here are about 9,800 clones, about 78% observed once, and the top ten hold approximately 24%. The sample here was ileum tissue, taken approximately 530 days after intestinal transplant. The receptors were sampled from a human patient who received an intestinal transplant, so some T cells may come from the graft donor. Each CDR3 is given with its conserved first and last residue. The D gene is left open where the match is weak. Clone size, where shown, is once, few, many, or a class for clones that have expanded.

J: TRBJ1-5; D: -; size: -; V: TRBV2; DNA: TGTGCCAGCAAACAACGGGGTACAGACAATCAGCCCCAGCATTTT; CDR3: CASKQRGTDNQPQHF
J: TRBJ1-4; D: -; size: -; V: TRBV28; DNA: TGTGCCACCTCCTTGGCAGGGAGGGTTGAAAAACTGTTTTTT; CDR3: CATSLAGRVEKLFF
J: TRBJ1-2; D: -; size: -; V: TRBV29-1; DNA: TGCAGCGTTGCGTATAGTGATGGCTACACCTTC; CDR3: CSVAYSDGYTF
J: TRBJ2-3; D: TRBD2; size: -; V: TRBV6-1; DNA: TGTGCCAGCAGGGACCTAGCGGGAGACACAGATACGCAGTATTTT; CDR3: CASRDLAGDTDTQYF
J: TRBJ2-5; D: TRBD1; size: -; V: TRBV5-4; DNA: TGTGCCAGCAGCCCGGACAGGGGGCTTGAGACCCAGTACTTC; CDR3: CASSPDRGLETQYF
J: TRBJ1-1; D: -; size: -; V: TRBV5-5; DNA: TGTGCCAGCAGGATTGGAACGGAGCAGGGGAGGGCTGAAGCTTTCTTT; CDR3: CASRIGTEQGRAEAFF
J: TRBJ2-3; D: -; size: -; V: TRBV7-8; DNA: TGTGCCAGCACCCCTTGGGGGGACACAGATACGCAGTATTTT; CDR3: CASTPWGDTDTQYF
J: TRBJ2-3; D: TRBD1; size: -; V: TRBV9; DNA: TGTGCCAGCAGCATGAAGGGGGCAGGGGATACGCAGTATTTT; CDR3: CASSMKGAGDTQYF
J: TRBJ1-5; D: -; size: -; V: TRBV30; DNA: TGTGCCTGGAGTATGGGGATGGGCAATCAGCCCCAGCATTTT; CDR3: CAWSMGMGNQPQHF
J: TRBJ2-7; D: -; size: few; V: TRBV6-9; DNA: TGTGCGACTCAAGGGGAGAGCTCCTACGAGCAGTACTTC; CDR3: CATQGESSYEQYF
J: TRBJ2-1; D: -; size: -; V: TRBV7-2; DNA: TGTGCCAGCAGCTTAGAGGTAGGGCTTGAGCAGTTCTTC; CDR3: CASSLEVGLEQFF
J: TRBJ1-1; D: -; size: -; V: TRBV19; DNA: TGTGCCAGTACCTGGACAGAGAACACTGAAGCTTTCTTT; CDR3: CASTWTENTEAFF
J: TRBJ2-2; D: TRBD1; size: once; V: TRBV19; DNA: TGTGCCAGTAGCCACGGGACAGGGAACACCGGGGAGCTGTTTTTT; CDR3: CASSHGTGNTGELFF
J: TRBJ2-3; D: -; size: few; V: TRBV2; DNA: TGTGCCAGCAGCTACGCCGGGACCACTAGGACAGATACGCAGTATTTT; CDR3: CASSYAGTTRTDTQYF
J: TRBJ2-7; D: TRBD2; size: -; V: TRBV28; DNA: TGTGCCAGCAGTTTAACGGCTAGCGGGAGCTACGAGCAGTACTTC; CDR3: CASSLTASGSYEQYF
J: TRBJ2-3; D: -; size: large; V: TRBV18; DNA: TGTGCCAGCTCACCAAAGGGGGAGAGGGCCACAGATACGCAGTATTTT; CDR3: CASSPKGERATDTQYF
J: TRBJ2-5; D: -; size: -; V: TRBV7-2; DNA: TGTGCCAGCAGCTTACTTTGGGGGAGGGAGACCCAGTACTTC; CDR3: CASSLLWGRETQYF
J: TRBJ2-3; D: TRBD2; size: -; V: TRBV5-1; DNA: TGCGCCAGCAGCTTGGAACTAGCGGGAGTTGGGACAGATACGCAGTATTTT; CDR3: CASSLELAGVGTDTQYF
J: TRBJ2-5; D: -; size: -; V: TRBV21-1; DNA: TGTGCCAGCAGCAAATCGCGGGACACGAGGTTGGAGCAGTACTTC; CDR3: CASSKSRDTRLEQYF
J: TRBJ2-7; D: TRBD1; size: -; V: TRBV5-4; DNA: TGTGCCAGCAGCTTTCAGGGGGCCTACGAGCAGTACTTC; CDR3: CASSFQGAYEQYF
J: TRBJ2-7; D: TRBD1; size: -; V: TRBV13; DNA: TGTGCCAGCAGTAACAGGGGGCGCGGCTACGAGCAGTACTTC; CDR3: CASSNRGRGYEQYF
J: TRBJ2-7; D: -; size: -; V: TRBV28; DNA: TGTGCCAGCAGGATATTAGGCGAGCAGTACTTC; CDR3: CASRILGEQYF
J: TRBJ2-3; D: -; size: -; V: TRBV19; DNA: TGTGCCTCCGGGGACTTATCCAGGAATACGCAGTATTTT; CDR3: CASGDLSRNTQYF
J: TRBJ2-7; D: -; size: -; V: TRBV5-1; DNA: TGCGCCAGCAGCGCAGGGTACAGGGTCGCGGGGGAGCAGTACTTC; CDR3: CASSAGYRVAGEQYF
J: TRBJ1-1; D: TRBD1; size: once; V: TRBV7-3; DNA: TGTGCCAGCAGCTCAGGGGGGGTTGGCACTGAAGCTTTCTTT; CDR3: CASSSGGVGTEAFF
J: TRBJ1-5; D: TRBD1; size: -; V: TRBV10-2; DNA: TGCGCCAGCAGTGAGTCTGGGACAGGGGTAAATCAGCCCCAGCATTTT; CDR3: CASSESGTGVNQPQHF
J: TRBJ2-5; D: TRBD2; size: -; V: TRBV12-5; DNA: TGTGCTAGTGGTTTGGGACTAGCGGGAGGGCGCGAGACCCAGTACTTC; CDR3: CASGLGLAGGRETQYF
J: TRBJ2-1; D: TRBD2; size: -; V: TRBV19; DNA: TGTGCCAGTAGTACCGGGACTAGCGGGAGAGGGAATGAGCAGTTCTTC; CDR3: CASSTGTSGRGNEQFF
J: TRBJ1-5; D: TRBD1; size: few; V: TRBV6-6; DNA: TGTGCCAGCAGTCAACCCGGGACAGGGGGAAATCAGCCCCAGCATTTT; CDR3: CASSQPGTGGNQPQHF
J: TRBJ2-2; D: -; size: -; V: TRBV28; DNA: TGTGCCAGCAGTTCGTCAGCCTTAGGTGGGGGGCAATGGACCGGGGAGCTGTTTTTT; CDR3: CASSSSALGGGQWTGELFF
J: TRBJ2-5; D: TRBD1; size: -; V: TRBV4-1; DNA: TGCGCCAGCAGCCAGACAGGGGGTCCACAAGAGACCCAGTACTTC; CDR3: CASSQTGGPQETQYF
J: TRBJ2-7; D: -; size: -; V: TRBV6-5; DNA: TGTGCCAGCAGTTCCACCGGGACTCACACTCCCTACGAGCAGTACTTC; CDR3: CASSSTGTHTPYEQYF
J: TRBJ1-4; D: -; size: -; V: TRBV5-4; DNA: TGTGCCAGCAGCTTGCAGGGTCCTAATGAAAAACTGTTTTTT; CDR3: CASSLQGPNEKLFF
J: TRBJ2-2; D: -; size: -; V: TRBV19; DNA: TGTGCCAGTAAAGCCACTGGCACTCGGGGATCCAAATTTTTT; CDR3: CASKATGTRGSKFF
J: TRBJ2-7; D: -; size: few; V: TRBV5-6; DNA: TGTGCCAGCAGCCCAGGGATACAACAGCGGGAGCAGTACTTC; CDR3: CASSPGIQQREQYF
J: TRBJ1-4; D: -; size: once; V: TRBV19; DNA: TGTGCCAGTAGTATAGGAGGCGGAAGGGGTGAAAAACTGTTTTTT; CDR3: CASSIGGGRGEKLFF
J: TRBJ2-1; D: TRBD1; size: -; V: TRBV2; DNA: TGTGCCAGCAGTTTCCGGGACAGGTTCAATGAGCAGTTCTTC; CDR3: CASSFRDRFNEQFF
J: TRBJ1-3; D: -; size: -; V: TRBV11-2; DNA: TGTGCCAGCAGCTTCCATCCATGGTCTGGAAACACCATATATTTT; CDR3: CASSFHPWSGNTIYF
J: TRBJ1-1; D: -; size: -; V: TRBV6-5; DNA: TGTGCCAGCAGTTTGGACCTGAACACTGAAGCTTTCTTT; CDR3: CASSLDLNTEAFF
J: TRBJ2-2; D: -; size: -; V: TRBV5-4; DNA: TGTGCCAGCAGCCTCTTTCAGGGCGGGGAGCTGTTTTTT; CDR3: CASSLFQGGELFF
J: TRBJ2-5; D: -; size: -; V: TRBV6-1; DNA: TGTGCCAGCAGTGAATGGGTGGGGGGGCCTCAAGAGACCCAGTACTTC; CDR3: CASSEWVGGPQETQYF